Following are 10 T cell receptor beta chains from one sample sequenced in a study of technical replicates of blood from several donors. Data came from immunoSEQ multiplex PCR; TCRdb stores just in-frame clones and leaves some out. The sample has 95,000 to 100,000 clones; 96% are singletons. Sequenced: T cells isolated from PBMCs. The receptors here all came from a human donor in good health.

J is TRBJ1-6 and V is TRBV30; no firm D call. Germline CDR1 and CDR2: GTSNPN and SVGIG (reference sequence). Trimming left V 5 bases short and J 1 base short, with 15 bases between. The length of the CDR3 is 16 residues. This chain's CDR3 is CAWATLGGSYNSPLHF. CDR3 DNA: TGTGCCTGGGCAACACTTGGCGGGTCCTATAATTCACCCCTCCACTTT.

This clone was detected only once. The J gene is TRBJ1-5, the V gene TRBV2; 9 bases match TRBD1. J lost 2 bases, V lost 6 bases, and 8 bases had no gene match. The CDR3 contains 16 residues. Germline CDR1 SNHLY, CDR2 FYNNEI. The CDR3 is CASRTGQGRGNQPQHF. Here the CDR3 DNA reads TGTGCCAGCAGAACGGGACAGGGAAGAGGCAATCAGCCCCAGCATTTT.

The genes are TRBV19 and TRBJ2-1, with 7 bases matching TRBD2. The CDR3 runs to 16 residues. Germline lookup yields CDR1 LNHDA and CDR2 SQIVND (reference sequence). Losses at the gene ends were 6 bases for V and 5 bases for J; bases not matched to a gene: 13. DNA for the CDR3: TGTGCCAGTAGGTCCTCGGCGCGGGAGTTAGACAATGAGCAGTTCTTC. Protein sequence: CASRSSARELDNEQFF.

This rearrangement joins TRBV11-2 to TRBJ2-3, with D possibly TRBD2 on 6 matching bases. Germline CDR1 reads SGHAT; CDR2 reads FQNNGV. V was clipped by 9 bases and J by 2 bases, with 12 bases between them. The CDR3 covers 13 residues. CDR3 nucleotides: TGTGCCAGTATGGGGGGATACACAGATACGCAGTATTTT. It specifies CASMGGYTDTQYF.

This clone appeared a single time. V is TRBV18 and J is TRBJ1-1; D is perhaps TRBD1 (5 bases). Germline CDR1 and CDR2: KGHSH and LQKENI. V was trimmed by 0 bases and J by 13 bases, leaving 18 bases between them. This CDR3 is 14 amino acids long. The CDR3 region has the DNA TGTGCCAGCTCACCACCGGACACCCTTCCGATGGTTTTCTTT. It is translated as CASSPPDTLPMVFF. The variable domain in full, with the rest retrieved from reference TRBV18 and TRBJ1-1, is NAGVMQNPRHLVRRRGQEARLRCSPMKGHSHVYWYRQLPEEGLKFMVYLQKENIIDESGMPKERFSAEFPKEGPSILRIQQVVRGDSAAYFCASSPPDTLPMVFFGQGTRLTVV.

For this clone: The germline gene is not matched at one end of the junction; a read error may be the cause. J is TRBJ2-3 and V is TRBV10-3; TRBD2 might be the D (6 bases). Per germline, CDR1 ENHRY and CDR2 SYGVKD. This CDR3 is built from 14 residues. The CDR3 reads CSISGGSGADTQYF. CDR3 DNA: TGCTCCATCAGTGGGGGTAGCGGAGCAGATACGCAGTATTTT.

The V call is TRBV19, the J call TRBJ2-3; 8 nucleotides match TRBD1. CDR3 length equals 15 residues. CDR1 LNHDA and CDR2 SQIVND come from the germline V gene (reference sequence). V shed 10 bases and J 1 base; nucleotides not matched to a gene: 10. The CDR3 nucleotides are TGTGCCACCACGACAGGGGATAAACGCACAGATACGCAGTATTTT. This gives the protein CATTTGDKRTDTQYF.

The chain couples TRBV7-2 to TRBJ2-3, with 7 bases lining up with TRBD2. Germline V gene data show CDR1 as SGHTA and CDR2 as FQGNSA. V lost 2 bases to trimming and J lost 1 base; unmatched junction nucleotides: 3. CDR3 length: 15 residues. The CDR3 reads CASSLLTSGTDTQYF. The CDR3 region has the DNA TGTGCCAGCAGCTTACTAACTAGCGGCACAGATACGCAGTATTTT. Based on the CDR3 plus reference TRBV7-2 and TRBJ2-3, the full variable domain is GAGVSQSPSNKVTEKGKDVELRCDPISGHTALYWYRQSLGQGLEFLIYFQGNSAPDKSGLPSDRFSAERTGGSVSTLTIQRTQQEDSAVYLCASSLLTSGTDTQYFGPGTRLTVL.

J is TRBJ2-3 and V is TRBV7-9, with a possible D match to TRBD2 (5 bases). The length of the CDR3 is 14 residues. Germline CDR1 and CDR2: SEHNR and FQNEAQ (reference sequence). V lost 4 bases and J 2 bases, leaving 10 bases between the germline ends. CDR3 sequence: CASSWTGFTDTQYF. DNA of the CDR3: TGTGCCAGCAGCTGGACGGGGTTCACAGATACGCAGTATTTT. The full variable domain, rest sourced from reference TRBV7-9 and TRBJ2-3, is DTGVSQNPRHKITKRGQNVTFRCDPISEHNRLYWYRQTLGQGPEFLTYFQNEAQLEKSRLLSDRFSAERPKGSFSTLEIQRTEQGDSAMYLCASSWTGFTDTQYFGPGTRLTVL.

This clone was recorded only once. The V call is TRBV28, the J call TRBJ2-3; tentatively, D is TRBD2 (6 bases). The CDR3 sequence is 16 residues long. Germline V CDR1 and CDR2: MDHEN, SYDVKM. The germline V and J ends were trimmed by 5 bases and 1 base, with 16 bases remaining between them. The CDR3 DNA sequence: TGTGCCAGCAGTAAACCCCAGGGAGGAGGCACAGATACGCAGTATTTT. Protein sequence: CASSKPQGGGTDTQYF.